These 31 T cell receptor beta chains share one sample of origin, sequenced in a study of OX40 agonist ivuxolimab in advanced cancers. Produced via immunoSEQ multiplex PCR; TCRdb's table is partial and in-frame only. The data hold tens of thousands of clones, with nearly 90% observed a single time. The sequences come from CD4+ or CD8+ T cells sorted from blood, collected in a trial of the OX40 agonist ivuxolimab. These receptors were obtained from an adult with an advanced solid tumor such as melanoma, head and neck, liver or kidney cancer.

This clone has a single count. The chain carries TRBV5-4 and TRBJ1-2, with D perhaps TRBD1 (5 bases). The germline CDR1 and CDR2 sequences are SGHNT and YYREEE (reference sequence). The germline V and J ends were trimmed by 0 bases and 8 bases, with 17 bases remaining between them. The CDR3 sequence is 15 residues long. CDR3 coding DNA: TGTGCCAGCAGCTTGGGGCCCGGGAGGGGTGACGGCTACACCTTC. Encoded protein: CASSLGPGRGDGYTF.

The chain joins TRBV2 to TRBJ2-1; no reliable D call. Germline lookup yields CDR1 SNHLY and CDR2 FYNNEI. The CDR3 length is 18 residues. V shed 2 bases and J shed 0 bases, with 17 bases lying between them. For the CDR3, the DNA is TGTGCCAGCAGTGAAAGTCAGCCGGGCCGGAGCTCCTACAATGAGCAGTTCTTC. This sequence encodes CASSESQPGRSSYNEQFF.

The chain couples TRBV2 to TRBJ2-1, with 7 bases lining up with TRBD1. This CDR3 is built from 15 residues. Trimming removed 10 bases from V and 4 bases from J; junction bases left unmatched: 13. Germline V lookup: CDR1 SNHLY, CDR2 FYNNEI. The DNA of the CDR3 is TGTGCCACAGTCACCCGGACAGGCCTATACAATGAGCAGTTCTTC. This encodes CATVTRTGLYNEQFF.

CDR3 amino acids: CASSIGLGVWFDKTPNTEAFF. The CDR3 coding sequence is TGTGCCAGTAGTATAGGATTAGGAGTTTGGTTTGATAAAACCCCCAACACTGAAGCTTTCTTT. The chain joins TRBV19 to TRBJ1-1; D gene uncertain. In germline, CDR1 is LNHDA, CDR2 SQIVND (reference sequence). Trimming pared 1 base from V and 2 bases from J, leaving 29 bases between. CDR3 length equals 21 residues.

The sample holds one count of this clone. The chain employs TRBV6-4 and TRBJ1-2; a weak D match, TRBD1 (5 bases). Germline loops: CDR1 MRHNA, CDR2 SNTAGT. The CDR3 extends over 16 amino acids. Trimming cost V 2 bases and J 6 bases, with 19 bases left between them. The CDR3 here is CASSDTGRSAPDGYTF. CDR3 coding DNA: TGTGCCAGCAGTGACACGGGGCGGTCGGCCCCGGATGGCTACACCTTC.

The V gene is TRBV5-8, the J gene TRBJ1-6; D is ambiguous. V gave up 0 bases and J gave up 0 bases, with 10 bases separating them. This CDR3 spans 17 amino acids. In germline, CDR1 is SGHTS, CDR2 YDEGEE. In DNA, the CDR3 is TGTGCCAGCAGCTTGGCGCGGCGGAGCTCCTATAATTCACCCCTCCACTTT. Protein: CASSLARRSSYNSPLHF.

This sequence joins TRBV10-3 and TRBJ1-5; possible D gene TRBD1, 5 bases. The CDR3 spans 15 residues. Germline CDR1 ENHRY, CDR2 SYGVKD. Trimming shortened V by 2 bases and J by 1 base, and 9 bases separated the two germline ends. CDR3 region: CAISETDRSNQPQHF. CDR3 nucleotides: TGTGCCATCAGTGAGACCGACAGAAGCAATCAGCCCCAGCATTTT.

CDR3 in DNA: TGTGCCAGCAGCCCTTTCGGAAAGACCCAGTACTTC. This sequence encodes CASSPFGKTQYF. The chain uses TRBV7-2 and TRBJ2-5, with D unclear. Germline V gives CDR1 SGHTA, CDR2 FQGNSA. The CDR3 sequence is 12 residues long. With 5 bases removed from V and 6 bases from J, the gap between germline ends came to 10 bases.

The chain uses TRBV2 and TRBJ1-1, with 7 bases fitting TRBD1. CDR1 and CDR2 (germline): SNHLY, FYNNEI. The ends lost 6 bases at V and 3 bases at J; junction bases unmatched: 4. The CDR3 sequence is 13 residues long. CDR3 protein: CASSSRGDTEAFF. CDR3 sequence (DNA): TGTGCCAGCAGCTCCAGGGGGGACACTGAAGCTTTCTTT.

V gene TRBV6-5 combines with J gene TRBJ1-2; D not certain. V was trimmed by 6 bases and J by 2 bases, leaving 16 bases between them. CDR1 is MNHEY and CDR2 is SVGAGI in the germline V gene. This CDR3 spans 15 amino acids. For the CDR3, the DNA is TGTGCCAGCAGAGGAAGGGAATCACTCAACTATGGCTACACCTTC. Residues: CASRGRESLNYGYTF.

The table lists this clone with a count of one. This chain uses TRBV27 with TRBJ2-3, with D possibly matching TRBD2 (5 bases). V lost 7 bases and J lost 2, with 16 bases in between. The length of the CDR3 is 15 residues. CDR1 and CDR2 (germline): MNHEY, SMNVEV (reference sequence). The DNA of the CDR3 is TGTGCCAGCATGGACTTAGCAGGTTTCACAGATACGCAGTATTTT. It yields the protein CASMDLAGFTDTQYF.

This chain links TRBV18 with TRBJ2-3, with TRBD2 matching over 10 bases. CDR1 is KGHSH, CDR2 LQKENI, per germline. The CDR3 contains 15 residues. Trimming took 2 bases from V and 4 from J; bases not matched to a gene: 3. Here the CDR3 reads CASSPGLAVADTQYF. The CDR3 nucleotides are TGTGCCAGCTCACCAGGACTAGCGGTGGCAGATACGCAGTATTTT.

The chain links TRBV15 to TRBJ2-7; 9 bases align to TRBD1. This CDR3 has 14 amino acids. Germline CDR1 and CDR2: LNHNV and YYDKDF (reference sequence). V was pared by 3 bases and J by 6 bases, with 6 bases of the junction left unmatched. CDR3 amino acids: CATSSPDRGREQYF. The CDR3 DNA sequence: TGTGCCACCAGCAGTCCGGACAGGGGTCGCGAGCAGTACTTC.

This clone has only a few counts. V is TRBV30 and J is TRBJ2-3; D not resolved. CDR1 is GTSNPN and CDR2 is SVGIG in the germline V gene (reference sequence). This CDR3 comprises 13 residues. V lost 2 bases to trimming and J lost 5 bases, with 11 bases between them. The CDR3 nucleotides read TGTGCCTGGAGTTGGCAAGGTGGAGATACGCAGTATTTT. It translates to CAWSWQGGDTQYF.

This clone was recorded only once. V and J are TRBV5-4 and TRBJ2-7; D call uncertain. Trimming took off 4 bases at V and 3 bases at J, with 14 bases between the two ends. This CDR3 spans 14 amino acids. Germline V gene sequence: CDR1 SGHNT, CDR2 YYREEE (reference sequence). The CDR3 region is CASSLGLDNYEQYF. The DNA for the CDR3 is TGTGCCAGCAGCCTGGGCCTGGATAACTACGAGCAGTACTTC.

This sequence joins TRBV21-1 and TRBJ2-7; TRBD2 is taken as the D call from the table, unchecked against the DNA. TRBV21-1 is tagged as a pseudogene. CDR3 length: 18 amino acids. This chain's CDR3 is CASSTRARRRGYGYEQYF. Written as DNA, the CDR3 is TGTGCCAGCAGCACCCGAGCAAGAAGGCGGGGTTATGGCTACGAGCAGTACTTC.

V is TRBV19 and J is TRBJ1-2; TRBD1 agrees at 8 bases. The trim removed 4 bases at V and 4 bases at J, leaving 5 bases unmatched. The CDR3 extends over 14 amino acids. CDR1 LNHDA and CDR2 SQIVND come from the germline V gene (reference sequence). CDR3 amino acids: CASSRDRLPYGYTF. In nucleotides, the CDR3 is TGTGCCAGTAGTAGGGACAGGCTCCCCTATGGCTACACCTTC.

This clone turned up a few times. J is TRBJ2-3 and V is TRBV5-6, with D perhaps matching TRBD1 or TRBD2 (5 bases each). The CDR3 extends over 15 amino acids. Trimming removed 4 bases from V and 2 bases from J, with 14 bases in between. The germline gives CDR1 SGHDT, CDR2 YYEEEE. CDR3 sequence: CASSGGGSDTDTQYF. DNA of the CDR3: TGTGCCAGCAGCGGGGGTGGGTCGGACACAGATACGCAGTATTTT.

This clone was picked up one time. The chain uses TRBV11-3 and TRBJ2-1; the match to TRBD1 covers 10 bases. The CDR3 loop spans 16 amino acids. V lost 5 bases and J lost 6; bases outside the gene matches: 10. Per the germline V gene, CDR1 is SGHNT and CDR2 is YENEEA. The DNA of the CDR3 is TGTGCCAGCAGCGGGGTGGGACAGGGGATGGCCAATGAGCAGTTCTTC. Translated, it gives CASSGVGQGMANEQFF.

V gene TRBV6-5 combines with J gene TRBJ2-4; 7 nucleotides match TRBD1. The CDR3 spans 16 residues. Looked up from germline, CDR1 is MNHEY and CDR2 is SVGAGI. V shed 4 bases and J 0 bases; nucleotides not matched to a gene: 6. The CDR3 reads CASSSRGLPAKNIQYF. The CDR3 DNA is TGTGCCAGCAGTTCGAGGGGGCTCCCAGCCAAAAACATTCAGTACTTC.

This chain links TRBV5-1 with TRBJ2-5; 8 nucleotides align to TRBD2. Looked up from germline, CDR1 is SGHRS and CDR2 is YFSETQ. The CDR3 is 14 residues long. Trimming took 5 bases from V and 5 from J; bases not matched to a gene: 8. DNA for the CDR3: TGCGCCAGCAGACCAGCGGGGGTGAGGGAGACCCAGTACTTC. Encoded protein: CASRPAGVRETQYF.

This CDR3 reads CASSYHSVQGTEAFF. The DNA of the CDR3 is TGTGCCAGCAGTTACCACTCCGTGCAGGGCACTGAAGCTTTCTTT. The genes are TRBV6-5 and TRBJ1-1, with D possibly being TRBD1 (5 bases). Trimming removed 2 bases at V and 4 bases at J, with 14 bases between. Germline assignment: CDR1 MNHEY and CDR2 SVGAGI. The CDR3 contains 15 residues.

The rearrangement links TRBV27 to TRBJ2-7; 8 bases map to TRBD1. The CDR3 spans 14 residues. The germline V gene encodes CDR1 MNHEY and CDR2 SMNVEV (reference sequence). V dropped 9 bases and J dropped 3; count of bases not matched to a gene: 10. The CDR3 sequence is CASAKTGGNYEQYF. In DNA form, the CDR3 reads TGTGCCAGTGCGAAAACAGGGGGTAACTACGAGCAGTACTTC.

V usage is TRBV5-1 and J usage is TRBJ2-1, with TRBD1 as a possible D gene (6 bases). In germline, CDR1 is SGHRS, CDR2 YFSETQ. This CDR3 comprises 16 residues. With 1 base removed from V and 10 bases from J, the gap between germline ends came to 21 bases. As DNA, the CDR3 is TGCGCCAGCAGCTTGCAAGGGGGTATCGGTTTCGGAGAGCAGTTCTTC. Translating it yields CASSLQGGIGFGEQFF.

V gene TRBV10-3 combines with J gene TRBJ2-5, with a possible D match to TRBD1 (5 bases). Trimming left V 2 bases short and J 3 bases short, with 7 bases between. The CDR3 runs 13 residues. Per germline, CDR1 ENHRY and CDR2 SYGVKD. The CDR3 DNA is TGTGCCATCAGTGAGGGCAGGGAAGAGACCCAGTACTTC. It specifies CAISEGREETQYF.

The chain combines TRBV28 with TRBJ2-7; tentatively, D is TRBD1 (6 bases). Trimming took off 5 bases at V and 5 bases at J, with 10 bases between the two ends. Germline assignment: CDR1 MDHEN and CDR2 SYDVKM. The CDR3 is 12 amino acids. The CDR3 sequence: CASSLNRDEQYF. The CDR3 coding sequence is TGTGCCAGCAGTCTTAACAGGGACGAGCAGTACTTC. Variable domain in full (rest from reference TRBV28 and TRBJ2-7): DVKVTQSSRYLVKRTGEKVFLECVQDMDHENMFWYRQDPGLGLRLIYFSYDVKMKEKGDIPEGYSVSREKKERFSLILESASTNQTSMYLCASSLNRDEQYFGPGTRLTVT.

The rearrangement uses TRBV5-1 and TRBJ2-7; TRBD1 matches 9 bases. The CDR3 has 14 amino acids. The germline CDR1 and CDR2 sequences are SGHRS and YFSETQ. The junction had 6 bases not matched to a gene; V was cut back by 4 bases and J by 4 bases. CDR3 bases: TGCGCCAGCAGCGACGACAGGGGGAGGTACGAGCAGTACTTC. Protein sequence: CASSDDRGRYEQYF.

V gene TRBV5-8 combines with J gene TRBJ2-7, with 7 bases that match TRBD2. Trimming removed 4 bases from V and 5 bases from J; junction bases left unmatched: 9. The length of the CDR3 is 14 residues. Germline V gene data show CDR1 as SGHTS and CDR2 as YDEGEE. CDR3 amino acids: CASSPPGGGHEQYF. For the CDR3, the DNA is TGTGCCAGCAGCCCCCCGGGGGGAGGCCACGAGCAGTACTTC.

This clone was picked up one time. The rearrangement joins TRBV11-2 to TRBJ1-1, with 7 positions matching TRBD1. The germline gives CDR1 SGHAT, CDR2 FQNNGV. The CDR3 loop spans 13 amino acids. The V gene end was trimmed by 7 bases and the J gene end by 6 bases; junction bases not matched to a gene: 8. Here the CDR3 reads CASTFSQGAEAFF. The CDR3 coding sequence is TGTGCCAGCACCTTCTCCCAGGGGGCTGAAGCTTTCTTT.

This sequence joins TRBV7-9 and TRBJ2-2; maybe TRBD1 (5 bases). Germline CDR1 is SEHNR and CDR2 is FQNEAQ (reference sequence). Trimming pared 5 bases from V and 5 bases from J, leaving 15 bases between. The CDR3 is 15 residues long. The DNA for the CDR3 is TGTGCCAGCAGCCGAGATTCAGACAGTACCGGGGAGCTGTTTTTT. This gives the protein CASSRDSDSTGELFF.

The CDR3 sequence: CASRARGGVQETQYF. Here the CDR3 DNA reads TGTGCCAGCAGAGCGCGTGGGGGGGTCCAAGAGACCCAGTACTTC. The chain uses TRBV25-1 and TRBJ2-5; TRBD2 matches 7 bases. V lost 6 bases to trimming and J lost 1 base; unmatched junction nucleotides: 8. CDR1 and CDR2 from the germline V gene are MGHDK and SYGVNS. The CDR3 has 15 residues.